This T cell receptor beta chain was observed in a study of blood T cells in healthy people across ages. Study context: With template switching, about one barcoded beta molecule was captured per two T cells.

Study results and caveats: Estimated diversity across one million T cells was deemed an underestimate. Since the PBMCs were unsorted, naive and antigen-experienced cells could not be conclusively compared.

V was pared by 6 bases and J by 4 bases, with 20 bases between. The CDR3 extends over 16 amino acids. Germline V gives CDR1 MNHEY, CDR2 SVGEGT. Through a sample-barcoded 5' primer and a J-beta primer mix, a second PCR was run for 7 to 11 cycles. TCRdb analysed the 5' RACE reads with MiXCR anew, one entry per CDR3 protein. This table has around 970,000 distinct CDR3 sequences, around 54% appearing once. As concerns this clonotype: Its antigen remains unknown.

Material: blood. The V gene is TRBV6-2 or TRBV6-3, the J gene TRBJ2-3; D might be TRBD1 or TRBD2, each matching 5 bases. This clonotype originated in a woman aged 60-75 years in good health. In nucleotides, the CDR3 is TGTGCCAGCAGCGTCGAAATGGGGGAGTTTCCAGATACGCAGTATTTT. Its protein is CASSVEMGEFPDTQYF.